Following are 10 T cell receptor beta chains from one sample sequenced in a study of blood T cell repertoires in COVID-19. Profiled with immunoSEQ multiplex PCR; TCRdb holds only in-frame clones, not every one. The repertoire includes 250,000 or so clones, 70% to 80% of them detected once, and around 3.4% sits in the top ten. The sample comprised peripheral blood. The receptor set was obtained from a woman aged 80 or over with acute or convalescent COVID-19.

The genes are TRBV29-1 and TRBJ2-5; 7 bases are a match to TRBD1. This CDR3 spans 14 amino acids. Germline lookup yields CDR1 SQVTM and CDR2 ANQGSEA. V shed 5 bases and J 4 bases; nucleotides not matched to a gene: 10. CDR3 protein: CSVRQGPAGETQYF. Written as DNA, the CDR3 is TGCAGCGTTCGACAGGGTCCAGCAGGAGAGACCCAGTACTTC. The whole variable domain, filled in from reference TRBV29-1 and TRBJ2-5, reads SAVISQKPSRDICQRGTSLTIQCQVDSQVTMMFWYRQQPGQSLTLIATANQGSEATYESGFVIDKFPISRPNLTFSTLTVSNMSPEDSSIYLCSVRQGPAGETQYFGPGTRLLVL.

The gene calls are TRBV2 and TRBJ2-6; 8 bases map to TRBD1. Germline lookup yields CDR1 SNHLY and CDR2 FYNNEI. This CDR3 has 16 residues. With 7 bases clipped from V and 4 bases from J, the junction kept 9 bases outside the gene matches. The CDR3 spells CASKRTGLSGANVLTF. The CDR3 bases are TGTGCCAGCAAACGGACAGGGTTGAGCGGGGCCAACGTCCTGACTTTC.

This sequence joins TRBV3-1 (or the pseudogene TRBV3-2) and TRBJ2-1, with 12 bases matching TRBD2. Germline CDR1 is LGHDT and CDR2 is YNNKEL (reference sequence). This CDR3 spans 18 amino acids. V shed 2 bases, J shed 2 bases, and the junction held 7 bases outside the gene matches. CDR3 nucleotides: TGTGCCAGCAGCCAAAGGCCTAGCGGGGGGGTCGCCTACAATGAGCAGTTCTTC. This gives the protein CASSQRPSGGVAYNEQFF.

Comments on this clone: The identical CDR3 is also encoded by other nucleotide sequences in the sample. The J gene is TRBJ2-5, the V gene TRBV12-3 or TRBV12-4, with 10 bases matching TRBD1. The CDR3 spans 13 residues. V shed 5 bases and J 4 bases; nucleotides not matched to a gene: 1. CDR3 bases: TGTGCCAGCAGTAGGACAGGGGGAGAGACCCAGTACTTC. It encodes CASSRTGGETQYF.

The genes are TRBV6-6 and TRBJ2-7; TRBD1 agrees at 9 bases. With 5 bases clipped from V and 5 bases from J, the junction kept 22 bases outside the gene matches. This CDR3 comprises 19 residues. Germline CDR1 is MNHNY and CDR2 is SVGAGI (reference sequence). Here the CDR3 reads CASSPSASTGGSISNEQYF. The CDR3 coding sequence is TGTGCCAGCAGTCCGAGTGCATCGACAGGGGGGTCGATCAGCAACGAGCAGTACTTC.

The chain couples TRBV13 to TRBJ1-4; the D gene is possibly TRBD1 (5 bases). Germline V lookup: CDR1 PRHDT, CDR2 FYEKMQ (reference sequence). Trimming took 2 bases from V and 12 from J, leaving 7 bases between them. The CDR3 has 11 residues. CDR3 DNA sequence: TGTGCCAGCAGCTTACGGGGGGAACTGTTTTTT. Its protein is CASSLRGELFF.

On this clone: The same CDR3 arises from other DNA sequences in this sample as well. The rearrangement uses TRBV6-5 and TRBJ2-3; possible D gene TRBD2, 6 bases. Germline CDR1 MNHEY, CDR2 SVGAGI. The CDR3 consists of 15 residues. The V gene lost 0 bases and the J gene lost 0 bases, with 7 bases spanning the gap. The CDR3 loop is CASSYSGTSTDTQYF. DNA for the CDR3: TGTGCCAGCAGTTACTCTGGGACTAGCACAGATACGCAGTATTTT.

The V gene is TRBV4-2, the J gene TRBJ2-5; TRBD2 agrees at 12 bases. The CDR3 consists of 17 residues. V shed 4 bases and J 3 bases; nucleotides not matched to a gene: 9. Germline CDR1 and CDR2: LGHNA and YNFKEQ. This CDR3 is CASSRLASGRGEETQYF. CDR3 nucleotides: TGTGCCAGCAGCCGCCTGGCTAGCGGGAGGGGGGAAGAGACCCAGTACTTC.

This rearrangement joins TRBV7-2 to TRBJ2-7; D gene uncertain. The CDR3 has 11 amino acids. V dropped 2 bases and J dropped 6 bases, with 5 bases sitting between them. Germline assignment: CDR1 SGHTA and CDR2 FQGNSA. The CDR3 nucleotides read TGTGCCAGCAGCTTAAATCGCGAGCAGTACTTC. This encodes CASSLNREQYF.

The rearrangement uses TRBV30 and TRBJ2-1; TRBD1 matches 9 bases. Germline V gives CDR1 GTSNPN, CDR2 SVGIG (reference sequence). V gave up 5 bases and J gave up 8 bases; unmatched junction bases: 4. This CDR3 has 12 amino acids. The CDR3 DNA is TGTGCCTGGGGAACAGGGGGCGATGAGCAGTTCTTC. It is translated as CAWGTGGDEQFF.